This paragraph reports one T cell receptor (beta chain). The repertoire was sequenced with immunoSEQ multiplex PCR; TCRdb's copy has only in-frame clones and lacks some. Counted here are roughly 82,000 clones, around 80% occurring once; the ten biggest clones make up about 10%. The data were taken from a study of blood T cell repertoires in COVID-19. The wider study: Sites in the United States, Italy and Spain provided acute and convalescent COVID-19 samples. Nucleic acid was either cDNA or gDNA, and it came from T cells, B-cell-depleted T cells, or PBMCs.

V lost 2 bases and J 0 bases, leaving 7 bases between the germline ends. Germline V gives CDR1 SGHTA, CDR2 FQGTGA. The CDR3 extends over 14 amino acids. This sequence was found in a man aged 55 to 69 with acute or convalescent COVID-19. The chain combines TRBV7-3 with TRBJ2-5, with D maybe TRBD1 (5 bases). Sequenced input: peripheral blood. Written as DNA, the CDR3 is TGTGCCAGCAGCTTAGACAGTAACCAAGAGACCCAGTACTTC. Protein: CASSLDSNQETQYF.